This T cell receptor (beta chain) was sequenced during a study of blood T cell repertoires in COVID-19. On the study more broadly: Sites in the United States, Italy and Spain provided acute and convalescent COVID-19 samples. Sources were T cells, B-cell-depleted T cells, or PBMCs; the material itself was cDNA or gDNA.

In the source study's methods: Reference gene primer amplification in the assay estimated nucleated cell counts. Method: immunoSEQ multiplex PCR; TCRdb's copy keeps in-frame clones and lacks some. The DNA was the basis for D and trimming; V, J and clone size are from that table. The sample carries 110,000 to 150,000 clones, 82% recorded once. This clone was recorded only once. The CDR3 is 11 amino acids. Germline CDR1 and CDR2: MDHEN and SYDVKM. Trimming removed 7 bases at V and 1 base at J, with 4 bases between. Specimen: peripheral blood. The TCR sequence derives from a woman older than 75 with acute or convalescent COVID-19. The chain recombines TRBV28 with TRBJ1-1; D remains unclear. The CDR3 nucleotides read TGTGCCAGCAACAGGAACACTGAAGCTTTCTTT. It is translated as CASNRNTEAFF.